This T cell receptor beta chain was sequenced in a study of T cell responses to AZD1222 COVID-19 vaccine. Study summary: Timing groups of about 4 and about 12 weeks for second doses were pooled. General study results and limits: There were repertoire samples only from the period after the peak T cell response. Two AZD1222 doses significantly raised spike-specific TCR breadth and depth over controls.

Sequencing was performed with immunoSEQ multiplex PCR; in TCRdb, only in-frame clones are kept and a portion is missing. The repertoire holds 82,000 or so clones, approximately 91% seen once, with about 5.2% in the top ten. This clone has just a few counts. Its antigen is undetermined. This sample comprised peripheral blood, obtained on day 0 of AZD1222 vaccination. This sequence originates from an adult in good health.

CDR3 in amino acids: CSALYREETQYF. DNA for the CDR3: TGCAGCGCCCTATATAGGGAAGAGACCCAGTACTTC. The V call is TRBV29-1, the J call TRBJ2-5; D remains unclear. The CDR3 spans 12 residues. CDR1 and CDR2 (germline): SQVTM, ANQGSEA. Trimming pared 7 bases from V and 3 bases from J, leaving 12 bases between.